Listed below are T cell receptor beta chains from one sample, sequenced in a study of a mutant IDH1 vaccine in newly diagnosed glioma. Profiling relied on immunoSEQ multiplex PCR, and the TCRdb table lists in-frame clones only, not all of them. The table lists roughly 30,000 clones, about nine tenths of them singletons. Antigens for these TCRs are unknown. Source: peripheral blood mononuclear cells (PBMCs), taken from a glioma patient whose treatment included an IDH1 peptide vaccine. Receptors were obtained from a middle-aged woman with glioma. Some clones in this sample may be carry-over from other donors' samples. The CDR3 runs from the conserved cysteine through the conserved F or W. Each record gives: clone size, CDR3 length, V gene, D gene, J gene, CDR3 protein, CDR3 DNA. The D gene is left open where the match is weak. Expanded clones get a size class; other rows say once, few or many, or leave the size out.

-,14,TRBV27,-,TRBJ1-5,CASSLSPGNQPQHF,TGTGCCAGCAGTTTATCCCCAGGGAATCAGCCCCAGCATTTT
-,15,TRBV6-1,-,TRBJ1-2,CASSVFWGAGYGYTF,TGTGCCAGCAGTGTATTTTGGGGGGCAGGGTATGGCTACACCTTC
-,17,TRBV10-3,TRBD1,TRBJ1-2,CAISAGQSSSEWDGYTF,TGTGCCATCAGCGCGGGACAGTCGTCCAGCGAGTGGGATGGCTACACCTTC
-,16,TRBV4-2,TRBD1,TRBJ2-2,CASSHSAGTGGRELFF,TGTGCCAGCAGCCACTCAGCCGGGACAGGGGGCAGGGAGCTGTTTTTT
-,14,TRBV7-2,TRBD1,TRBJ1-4,CASSTGQGNEKLFF,TGTGCCAGCAGCACAGGACAGGGGAATGAAAAACTGTTTTTT
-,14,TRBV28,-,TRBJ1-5,CASSLNGVNQPQHF,TGTGCCAGCAGTTTAAATGGGGTTAATCAGCCCCAGCATTTT
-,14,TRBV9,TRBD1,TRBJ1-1,CASSATTTGTEAFF,TGTGCCAGCAGCGCCACCACGACAGGGACTGAAGCTTTCTTT
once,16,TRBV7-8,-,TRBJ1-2,CASSLVPLGSGYGYTF,TGTGCCAGCAGCTTAGTACCACTGGGGAGTGGGTATGGCTACACCTTC
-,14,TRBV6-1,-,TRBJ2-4,CASRPGSAKNIQYF,TGTGCCAGCCGCCCGGGGTCCGCCAAAAACATTCAGTACTTC
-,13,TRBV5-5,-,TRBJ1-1,CASSLATDTEAFF,TGTGCCAGCAGCTTGGCGACAGACACTGAAGCTTTCTTT
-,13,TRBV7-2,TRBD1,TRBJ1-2,CASSPTGQDGYTF,TGTGCCAGCAGCCCGACCGGACAGGATGGCTACACCTTC
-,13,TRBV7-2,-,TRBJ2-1,CASTSLTHNEQFF,TGTGCCAGCACCTCACTGACACACAATGAGCAGTTCTTC
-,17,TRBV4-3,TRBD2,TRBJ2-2,CASSQGLAGVGTGELFF,TGCGCCAGCAGTCAAGGACTAGCGGGAGTAGGGACCGGGGAGCTGTTTTTT
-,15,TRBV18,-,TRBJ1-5,CASSPFAGANQPQHF,TGTGCCAGCTCACCATTTGCAGGGGCCAATCAGCCCCAGCATTTT
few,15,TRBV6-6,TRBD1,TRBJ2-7,CASSYSGDSSYEQYF,TGTGCCAGCAGTTACTCTGGGGACAGCTCCTACGAGCAGTACTTC
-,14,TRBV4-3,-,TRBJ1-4,CASSPGQRSEKLFF,TGCGCCAGCAGCCCGGGACAAAGAAGTGAAAAACTGTTTTTT
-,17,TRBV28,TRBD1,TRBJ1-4,CASSSQLTGTGDEKLFF,TGTGCCAGCAGTTCCCAGCTAACCGGGACAGGGGACGAAAAACTGTTTTTT
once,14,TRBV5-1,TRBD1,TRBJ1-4,CASSLDRGDEKLFF,TGCGCCAGCAGCTTGGACAGGGGAGACGAAAAACTGTTTTTT
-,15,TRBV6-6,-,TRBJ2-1,CASSYSRRAYNEQFF,TGTGCCAGCAGTTACTCGAGAAGGGCCTACAATGAGCAGTTCTTC
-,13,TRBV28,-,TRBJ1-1,CASRPQGNTEAFF,TGTGCCAGCAGGCCCCAGGGGAACACTGAAGCTTTCTTT
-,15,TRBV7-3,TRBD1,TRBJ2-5,CASSKNRGVEETQYF,TGTGCCAGCAGCAAGAACAGGGGAGTAGAAGAGACCCAGTACTTC
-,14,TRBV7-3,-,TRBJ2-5,CASSSDSSAETQYF,TGTGCCAGCAGCTCAGACAGCTCGGCAGAGACCCAGTACTTC
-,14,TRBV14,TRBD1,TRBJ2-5,CASSPFQGALEQYF,TGTGCCAGCAGCCCGTTCCAGGGGGCTTTGGAGCAGTACTTC
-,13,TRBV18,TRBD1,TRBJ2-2,CAGRQGNTGELFF,TGTGCCGGACGACAGGGGAACACCGGGGAGCTGTTTTTT
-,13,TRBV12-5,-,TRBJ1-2,CASGLMGNYGYTF,TGTGCTAGTGGTTTGATGGGCAACTATGGCTACACCTTC
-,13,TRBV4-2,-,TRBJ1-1,CASSPGDGLGAFF,TGTGCCAGCAGCCCAGGGGACGGCCTGGGGGCTTTCTTT
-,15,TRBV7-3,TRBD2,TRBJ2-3,CASSLGAGGPDTQYF,TGTGCCAGCAGCCTCGGGGCGGGGGGGCCAGATACGCAGTATTTT
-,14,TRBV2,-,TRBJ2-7,CATQSEGFSYEQYF,TGTGCCACCCAATCTGAGGGTTTTTCTTACGAGCAGTACTTC
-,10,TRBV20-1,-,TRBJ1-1,CSASWGGGFF,TGCAGTGCTAGCTGGGGCGGGGGTTTCTTT
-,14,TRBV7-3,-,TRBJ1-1,CASSKGVSHTEAFF,TGTGCCAGCAGTAAGGGTGTATCGCACACTGAAGCTTTCTTT
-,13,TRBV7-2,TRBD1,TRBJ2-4,CASREGGANIQYF,TGTGCCAGCCGTGAAGGGGGCGCAAACATTCAGTACTTC
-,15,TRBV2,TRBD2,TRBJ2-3,CASSGTSGSGDTQYF,TGTGCCAGCAGCGGGACTAGCGGATCCGGGGATACGCAGTATTTT
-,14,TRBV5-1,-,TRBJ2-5,CASSLDWTLETQYF,TGCGCCAGCAGCTTGGACTGGACCCTAGAGACCCAGTACTTC
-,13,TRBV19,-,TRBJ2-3,CASSRGGLDTQYF,TGTGCCAGTAGTAGGGGTGGGTTAGATACGCAGTATTTT
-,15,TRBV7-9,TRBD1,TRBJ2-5,CASSLGTGRQGSQYF,TGTGCCAGCAGCTTAGGGACAGGGCGTCAGGGGTCTCAGTACTTC
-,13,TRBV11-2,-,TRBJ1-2,CASSLADVYGYTF,TGTGCCAGCAGCTTAGCTGACGTCTATGGCTACACCTTC
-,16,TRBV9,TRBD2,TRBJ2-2,CASSVVGGGLTGELFF,TGTGCCAGCAGCGTAGTTGGCGGGGGGCTGACCGGGGAGCTGTTTTTT
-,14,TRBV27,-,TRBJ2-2,CASSLPPGAGELFF,TGTGCCAGCAGTTTACCCCCAGGTGCCGGGGAGCTGTTTTTT
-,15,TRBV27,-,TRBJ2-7,CASNRSGSPGREQYF,TGTGCCAGCAATCGTTCCGGAAGTCCGGGGAGGGAGCAGTACTTC
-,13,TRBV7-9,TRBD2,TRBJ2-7,CASSSGSSYEQYF,TGTGCCAGTTCTAGCGGAAGCTCCTACGAGCAGTACTTC
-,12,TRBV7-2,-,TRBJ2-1,CASSSSIDEQFF,TGTGCCAGCAGCTCATCTATCGATGAGCAGTTCTTC
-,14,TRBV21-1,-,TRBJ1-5,CASSKRQPNQPQHF,TGTGCCAGCAGCAAACGACAGCCTAATCAGCCCCAGCATTTT